This T cell receptor beta chain was identified during a study of shared T cell receptors in the human thymus. Only in-frame clones appear in the TCRdb table, and some are missing; sequencing was by immunoSEQ multiplex PCR. The table lists approximately 760,000 clones, approximately 85% of them singletons. The CDR3 sequence is 16 residues long. The V gene lost 0 bases and the J gene lost 3 bases, with 14 bases spanning the gap. The germline V gene encodes CDR1 LGHNA and CDR2 YSLEER. This same sample was also part of a study on human thymus T cells. In that study: Thymus was obtained from resections taken during corrective heart surgery. Thymic and blood repertoires appeared to show biased V and J gene usage.

The sequencing input was thymocytes. This receptor was obtained from a girl in the first two years of life with a congenital heart defect. The chain is built from TRBV4-3 and TRBJ1-1; no clear D gene. CDR3: CASSQDGRLEDTEAFF. CDR3 DNA sequence: TGCGCCAGCAGCCAAGATGGCCGCTTAGAGGACACTGAAGCTTTCTTT.